Below, one T cell receptor (beta chain) is given with its context. CDR3 length equals 15 residues. V shed 5 bases and J 4 bases; nucleotides not matched to a gene: 9. Germline values: CDR1 SEHNR, CDR2 FQNEAQ (reference sequence). This entry is derived from a study of blood T cell repertoires in COVID-19. Study information: Samples of COVID-19 (acute and convalescent) were obtained from the United States, Italy and Spain. PBMCs, B-cell-depleted T cells, or T cells provided the cDNA or gDNA that made up the material.

In the original analysis: The authors estimated nucleated cell counts from reference gene primer amplification. Generated by immunoSEQ multiplex PCR, the TCRdb table keeps only in-frame clones and is missing some. V, J and clone size are taken as reported in that table, and D and trimming were inferred from the DNA itself. This sample has roughly 250,000 clones, with 70% to 75% found just once. The chain uses TRBV7-9 and TRBJ1-2, with 8 nucleotides matching TRBD1. The sequence came from a woman older than 75 with acute or convalescent COVID-19. Sequenced: peripheral blood. CDR3 loop: CASSGGTGNLYGYTF. DNA for the CDR3: TGTGCCAGCAGCGGCGGGACAGGTAACCTCTATGGCTACACCTTC.